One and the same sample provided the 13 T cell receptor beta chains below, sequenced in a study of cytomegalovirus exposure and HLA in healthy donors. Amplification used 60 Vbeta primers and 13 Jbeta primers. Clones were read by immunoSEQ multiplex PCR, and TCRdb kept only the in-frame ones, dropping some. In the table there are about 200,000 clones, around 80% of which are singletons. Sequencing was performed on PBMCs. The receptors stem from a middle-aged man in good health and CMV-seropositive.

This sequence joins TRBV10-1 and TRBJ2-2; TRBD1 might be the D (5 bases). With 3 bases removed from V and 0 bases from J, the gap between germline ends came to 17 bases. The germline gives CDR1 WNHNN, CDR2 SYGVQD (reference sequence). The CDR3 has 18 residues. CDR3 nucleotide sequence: TGCGCCAGCAGTGACGACAGACGCAGGGCCTCGAACACCGGGGAGCTGTTTTTT. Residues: CASSDDRRRASNTGELFF.

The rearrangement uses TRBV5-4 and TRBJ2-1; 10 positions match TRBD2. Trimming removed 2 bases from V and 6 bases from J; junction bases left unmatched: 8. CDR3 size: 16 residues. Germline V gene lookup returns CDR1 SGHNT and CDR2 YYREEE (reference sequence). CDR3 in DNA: TGTGCCAGCAGCTTCGTCGCTAGCGGGAGTTCCAATGAGCAGTTCTTC. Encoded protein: CASSFVASGSSNEQFF.

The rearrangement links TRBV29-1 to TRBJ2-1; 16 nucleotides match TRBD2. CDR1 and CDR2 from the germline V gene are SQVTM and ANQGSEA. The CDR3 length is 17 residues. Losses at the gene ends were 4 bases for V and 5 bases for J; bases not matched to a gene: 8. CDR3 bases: TGCAGCGTTGGTGGGACTAGCGGGAGGGCCGGAGACAATGAGCAGTTCTTC. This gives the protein CSVGGTSGRAGDNEQFF.

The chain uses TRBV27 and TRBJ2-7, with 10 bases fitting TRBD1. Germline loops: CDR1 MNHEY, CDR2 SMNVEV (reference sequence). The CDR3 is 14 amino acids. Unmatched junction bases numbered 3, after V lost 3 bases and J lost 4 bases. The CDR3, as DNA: TGTGCCAGCAGTTTTAGGACAGGGGGGTACGAGCAGTACTTC. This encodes CASSFRTGGYEQYF.

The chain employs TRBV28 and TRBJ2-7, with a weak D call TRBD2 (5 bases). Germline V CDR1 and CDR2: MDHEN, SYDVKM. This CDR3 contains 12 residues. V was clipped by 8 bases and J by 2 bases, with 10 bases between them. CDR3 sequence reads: CASGADAYEQYF. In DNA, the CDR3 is TGTGCCAGCGGAGCGGACGCCTACGAGCAGTACTTC. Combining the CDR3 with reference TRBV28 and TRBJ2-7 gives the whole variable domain DVKVTQSSRYLVKRTGEKVFLECVQDMDHENMFWYRQDPGLGLRLIYFSYDVKMKEKGDIPEGYSVSREKKERFSLILESASTNQTSMYLCASGADAYEQYFGPGTRLTVT.

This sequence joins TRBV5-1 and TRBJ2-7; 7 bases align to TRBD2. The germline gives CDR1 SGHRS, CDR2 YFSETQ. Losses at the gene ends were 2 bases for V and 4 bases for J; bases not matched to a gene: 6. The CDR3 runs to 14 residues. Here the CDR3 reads CASSFGGSMYEQYF. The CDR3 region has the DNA TGCGCCAGCAGCTTCGGCGGGAGTATGTACGAGCAGTACTTC.

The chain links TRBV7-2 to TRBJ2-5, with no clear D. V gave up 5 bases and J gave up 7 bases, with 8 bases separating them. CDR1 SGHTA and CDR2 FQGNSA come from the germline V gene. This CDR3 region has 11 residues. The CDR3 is CASSERWTQYF. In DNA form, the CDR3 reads TGTGCCAGCAGCGAGCGCTGGACCCAGTACTTC.

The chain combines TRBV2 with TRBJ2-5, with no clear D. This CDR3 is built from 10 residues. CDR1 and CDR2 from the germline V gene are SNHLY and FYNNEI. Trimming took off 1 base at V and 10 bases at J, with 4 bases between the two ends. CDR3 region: CASSEGDQYF. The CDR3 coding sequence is TGTGCCAGCAGTGAAGGAGACCAGTACTTC.

The CDR3, as DNA: TGCGCCAGCAGCTTTGTAGCAGGGAGCACAGATACGCAGTATTTT. Translated, it gives CASSFVAGSTDTQYF. V is TRBV5-1 and J is TRBJ2-3; D may be TRBD1 (5 bases). The CDR3 consists of 15 residues. Germline CDR1 reads SGHRS; CDR2 reads YFSETQ. Deletions cut 2 bases from V and 0 bases from J, with 10 bases between.

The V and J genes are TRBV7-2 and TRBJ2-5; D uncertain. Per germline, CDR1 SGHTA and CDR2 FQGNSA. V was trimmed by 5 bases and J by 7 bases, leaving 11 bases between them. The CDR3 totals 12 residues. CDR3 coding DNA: TGTGCCAGCAGCCCTTACTCCGGGACCCAGTACTTC. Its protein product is CASSPYSGTQYF.

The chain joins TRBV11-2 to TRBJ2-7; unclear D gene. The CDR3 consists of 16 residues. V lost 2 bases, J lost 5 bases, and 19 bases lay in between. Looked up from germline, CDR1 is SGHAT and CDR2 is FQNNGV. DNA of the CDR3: TGTGCCAGCAGCTTAAGGTTCCAGCGCCCCGGCAACGAGCAGTACTTC. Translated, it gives CASSLRFQRPGNEQYF.

The CDR3 region is CASSLARAGGYVYEQFF. The CDR3 bases are TGTGCCAGCAGCTTAGCGCGAGCGGGAGGGTATGTGTATGAGCAGTTCTTC. The rearrangement joins TRBV7-2 to TRBJ2-1; 10 bases align to TRBD2. The CDR3 length is 17 residues. V was clipped by 0 bases and J by 8 bases; unmatched bases: 10. Germline V lookup: CDR1 SGHTA, CDR2 FQGNSA.

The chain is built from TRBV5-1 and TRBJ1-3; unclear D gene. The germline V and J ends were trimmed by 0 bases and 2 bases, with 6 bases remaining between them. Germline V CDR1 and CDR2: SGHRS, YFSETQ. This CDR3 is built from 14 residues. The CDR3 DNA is TGCGCCAGCAGCTTGGATAGTACTGGAAACACCATATATTTT. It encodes CASSLDSTGNTIYF.